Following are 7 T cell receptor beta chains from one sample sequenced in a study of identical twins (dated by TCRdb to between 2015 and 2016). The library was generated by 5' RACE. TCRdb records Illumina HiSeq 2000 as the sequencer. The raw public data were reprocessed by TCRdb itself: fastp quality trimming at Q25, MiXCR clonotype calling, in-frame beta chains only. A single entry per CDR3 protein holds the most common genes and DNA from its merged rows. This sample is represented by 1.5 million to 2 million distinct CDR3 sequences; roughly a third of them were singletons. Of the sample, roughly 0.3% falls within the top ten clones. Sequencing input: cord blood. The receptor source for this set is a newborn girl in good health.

For the CDR3, the DNA is TGTGCCACCAGTGATCGTGGACAGACCTATGGCTACACCTTC. It codes for CATSDRGQTYGYTF. This chain links TRBV24-1 with TRBJ1-2; TRBD1 might be the D (6 bases). Looked up from germline, CDR1 is KGHDR and CDR2 is SFDVKD. The length of the CDR3 is 14 residues. V lost 3 bases and J lost 4, with 11 bases in between.

CDR3 in DNA: TGTGCCAGCAGCAAAGCGCGGGACAGGAGTAGTAATGAAAAACTGTTTTTT. Translating it yields CASSKARDRSSNEKLFF. The rearrangement joins TRBV21-1 to TRBJ1-4; the table assigns TRBD1, which was not confirmed against the DNA. TRBV21-1 is given as a pseudogene. The CDR3 length is 17 residues.

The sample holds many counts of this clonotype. CDR3 in DNA: TGCAGCGTTGAACACTCCTACGAGCAGTACTTC. Amino acid sequence: CSVEHSYEQYF. The V and J genes are TRBV29-1 and TRBJ2-7; D is ambiguous. Germline values: CDR1 SQVTM, CDR2 ANQGSEA. With 2 bases removed from V and 0 bases from J, the gap between germline ends came to 2 bases. This CDR3 has 11 amino acids.

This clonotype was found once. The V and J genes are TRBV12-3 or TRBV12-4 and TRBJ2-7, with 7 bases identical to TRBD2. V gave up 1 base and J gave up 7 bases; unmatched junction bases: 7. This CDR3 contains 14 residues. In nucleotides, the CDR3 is TGTGCCAGCAGTTTAGAGACTAGCTACAATGAGCAGTACTTC. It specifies CASSLETSYNEQYF.

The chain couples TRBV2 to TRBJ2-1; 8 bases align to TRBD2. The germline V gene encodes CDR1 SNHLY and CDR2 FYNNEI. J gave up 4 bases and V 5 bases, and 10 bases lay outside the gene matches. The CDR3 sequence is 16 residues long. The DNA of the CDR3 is TGTGCCAGCAGTCCCGATGGTAGCGGGACTTACAATGAGCAGTTCTTC. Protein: CASSPDGSGTYNEQFF.

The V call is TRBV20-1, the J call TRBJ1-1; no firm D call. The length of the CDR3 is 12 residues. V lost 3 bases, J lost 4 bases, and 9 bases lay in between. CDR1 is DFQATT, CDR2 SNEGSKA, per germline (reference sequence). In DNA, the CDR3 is TGCAGTGCTAGCACTTCAGGCACTGAAGCTTTCTTT. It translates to CSASTSGTEAFF.

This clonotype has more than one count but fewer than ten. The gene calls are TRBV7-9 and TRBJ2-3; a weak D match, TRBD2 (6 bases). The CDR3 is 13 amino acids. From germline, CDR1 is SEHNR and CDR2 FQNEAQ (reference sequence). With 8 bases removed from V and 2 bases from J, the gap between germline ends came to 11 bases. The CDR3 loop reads CASRRVDTDTQYF. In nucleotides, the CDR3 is TGTGCCAGCCGGAGGGTGGACACAGATACGCAGTATTTT.